This T cell receptor beta chain was captured in a study of shared clonotypes between healthy human individuals. Study conclusions and caveats: Generation probability values for non-shared clonotypes were lower than those for clonotypes shared by all four donors.

The V gene end was trimmed by 5 bases and the J gene end by 4 bases; junction bases not matched to a gene: 11. The V gene's germline CDR1 is WSHSY and CDR2 SAAADI. The CDR3 has 16 amino acids. About this clone: The antigen is not known.

Replicate sorted-subset PCRs were loaded with around 200 ng DNA, about 30,000 T cell genomes. Repertoires were generated with immunoSEQ multiplex PCR, while TCRdb's copy carries only in-frame clones and drops some. The table records approximately 2,000,000 clones, 92% of them present only once. The rearrangement uses TRBV10-2 and TRBJ2-7; 10 bases match TRBD2. The receptor comes from a man aged 18-30 years in good health. Some clones in this sample may be carry-over from other donors' samples. Sequenced sample: naive CD4+ T cells from PBMCs. Subset reported: CD45RA+ positively selected. The CDR3 is CASSKASGSLFYEQYF. The CDR3 bases are TGCGCCAGCAGTAAGGCTAGCGGGAGTCTTTTTTACGAGCAGTACTTC.